This TCR beta chain was documented in a study of identical twins. One entry per CDR3 protein, called by TCRdb with MiXCR from the 5' RACE reads. The table has about 240,000 distinct CDR3 sequences, 10% seen once. V lost 4 bases and J lost 6; bases outside the gene matches: 7. This CDR3 is 15 amino acids long. In germline, CDR1 is SGHDT, CDR2 YYEEEE. In its sample, this clonotype was seen many times. Sample: memory T cells sorted from blood. The chain joins TRBV5-6 to TRBJ2-1, with 10 bases matching TRBD1. The clonotype was recovered from a man between 45 and 60 years old in good health. The CDR3 spells CASSRGQGIGNEQFF. DNA for the CDR3: TGTGCCAGCAGCCGGGGACAGGGGATTGGCAATGAGCAGTTCTTC. Full variable domain (rest looked up from reference TRBV5-6 and TRBJ2-1): DAGVTQSPTHLIKTRGQQVTLRCSPKSGHDTVSWYQQALGQGPQFIFQYYEEEERQRGNFPDRFSGHQFPNYSSELNVNALLLGDSALYLCASSRGQGIGNEQFFGPGTRLTVL.